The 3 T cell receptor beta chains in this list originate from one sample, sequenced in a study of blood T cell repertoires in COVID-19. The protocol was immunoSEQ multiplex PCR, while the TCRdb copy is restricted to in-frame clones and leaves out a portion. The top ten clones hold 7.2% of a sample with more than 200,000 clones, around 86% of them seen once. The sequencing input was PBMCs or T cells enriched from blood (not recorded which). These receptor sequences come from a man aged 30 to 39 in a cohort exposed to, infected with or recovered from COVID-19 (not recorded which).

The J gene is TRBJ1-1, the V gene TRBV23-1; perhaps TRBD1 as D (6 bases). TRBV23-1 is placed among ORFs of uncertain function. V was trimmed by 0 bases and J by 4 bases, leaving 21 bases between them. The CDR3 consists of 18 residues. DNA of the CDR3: TGCGCCAGCAGTCAATCGGCAACAGGGAGGGGAAGAGGCACTGAAGCTTTCTTT. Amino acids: CASSQSATGRGRGTEAFF.

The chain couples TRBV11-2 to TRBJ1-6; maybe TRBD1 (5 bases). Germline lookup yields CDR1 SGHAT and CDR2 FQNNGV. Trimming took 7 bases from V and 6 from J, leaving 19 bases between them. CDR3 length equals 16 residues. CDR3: CASTPVSGGLNSPLHF. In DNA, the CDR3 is TGTGCCAGCACTCCGGTTTCGGGGGGTCTTAATTCACCCCTCCACTTT.

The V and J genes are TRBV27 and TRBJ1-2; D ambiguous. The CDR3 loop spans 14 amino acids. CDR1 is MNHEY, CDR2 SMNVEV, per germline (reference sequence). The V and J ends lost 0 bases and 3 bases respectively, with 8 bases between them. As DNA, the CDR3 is TGTGCCAGCAGTTTATCGGCAGGCGACTATGGCTACACCTTC. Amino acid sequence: CASSLSAGDYGYTF.